What follows is one T cell receptor (beta chain) and its context. Its antigen is as yet unknown. The sample belongs to a study of chemoradiotherapy in HPV16-positive cancers. Repertoires were generated with immunoSEQ multiplex PCR, while TCRdb's copy carries only in-frame clones and drops some. The repertoire holds approximately 10,000 clones, about three quarters seen once, with around 2.4% in the top ten. Trimming cost V 5 bases and J 1 base, with 24 bases left between them. There are 18 residues in the CDR3. Germline CDR1 is SGHRS and CDR2 is YFSETQ. Study-wide points: During treatment, candidate HPV-specific clones and E7-related motifs expanded in tumor. In HPV16-positive patients, HPV-responsive T-cell expansion tracked better recurrence-free survival.

Collection took place from a patient who underwent chemoradiotherapy. The receptor was derived from a human donor with HPV-associated anogenital cancer. The chain combines TRBV5-1 with TRBJ2-5; TRBD1 or TRBD2 may be the D gene (5 bases each). In DNA form, the CDR3 reads TGCGCCAGCAGGCCGACGGATGCAGGGCACGGGGTCCAAGAGACCCAGTACTTC. This gives the protein CASRPTDAGHGVQETQYF.